The rows below give T cell receptor beta chains drawn from one sample of a study of T-cell memory formation after mild COVID-19. TCRdb called the 5' RACE reads again in MiXCR, with one record for every CDR3 protein. Here the sample spans approximately 270,000 distinct CDR3 sequences, roughly 15% being singletons. Sequencing input: PBMCs or a T cell subset sorted from them (not recorded which). These receptors all come from a man younger than 35 who had mild COVID-19 (a few samples of this study predate the infection). Cell type and time point are not known. Each CDR3 is given with its conserved first and last residue. A D gene is named only where the DNA matches it firmly. Size values are once, few and many counts, or a class for expanded clones, and some rows have none.

j_call v_call d_call clone_size cdr3_length cdr3_nt cdr3_aa
TRBJ2-5 TRBV3-1 - few 13 TGTGCCAGCAGCCTCGGCAGGGCGGAGACCCAGTACTTC CASSLGRAETQYF
TRBJ2-3 TRBV5-5 TRBD2 few 16 TGTGCCAGCAGCACCTTAGCGGGGGGACCCACAGATACGCAGTATTTT CASSTLAGGPTDTQYF
TRBJ2-1 TRBV6-1 - - 14 TGTGCCAGCTGCTGGGGCAGCGGAGGAGATGAGCAGTTCTTC CASCWGSGGDEQFF
TRBJ2-3 TRBV5-6 TRBD2 - 15 TGTGCCAGCTCTAGACTAGCGGGGGGCGCAGATACGCAGTATTTT CASSRLAGGADTQYF
TRBJ2-5 TRBV2 - - 12 TGTGCCAGCAGTCCCCGGATAGAGACCCAGTACTTC CASSPRIETQYF
TRBJ2-1 TRBV4-1 TRBD2 few 13 TGCGCCAGCAGCCTGTTCCGGGGGGATGAGCAGTTCTTC CASSLFRGDEQFF
TRBJ1-5 TRBV2 TRBD1 - 15 TGTGCCAGCAGTGGGGACAGGGCCAGCAATCAGCCCCAGCATTTT CASSGDRASNQPQHF
TRBJ2-7 TRBV29-1 TRBD1 - 14 TGCAGCGTTGAGGGGACAGGGGGGGTCTACGAGCAGTACTTC CSVEGTGGVYEQYF
TRBJ2-1 TRBV5-1 - many 17 TGCGCCAGCAGCTTGAGAAACAGGCCAACATGGTACAATGAGCAGTTCTTC CASSLRNRPTWYNEQFF
TRBJ1-1 TRBV6-5 - - 16 TGTGCCAGCAGTTACGACCCAGGGTCCATGAACACTGAAGCTTTCTTT CASSYDPGSMNTEAFF